The 23 T cell receptor beta chains given below trace back to one sample, sequenced in a study of vaccination effects on CD4 cells after COVID-19. These receptors' targets are unknown. The protocol was immunoSEQ multiplex PCR, while the TCRdb copy is restricted to in-frame clones and leaves out a portion. The data contain tens of thousands of clones, 55% to 70% of them seen just once; the ten biggest clones take up about 8.7%. Sequencing followed a ViraFEST assay step that expanded antigen-specific CD4+ T cells with viral peptide pools. Researchers isolated CD4+ T cells once approximately eleven days of culture had elapsed. Subjects were given two BNT162b2 or mRNA-1273 vaccine doses. The sequencing used CD4+ T cells from PBMCs cultured with SARS-CoV-2 spike peptides, collected after COVID-19 vaccination. The source is a human donor who received a COVID-19 vaccine.

The gene calls are TRBV7-2 and TRBJ1-6, with a possible D match to TRBD1 (6 bases). Germline assignment: CDR1 SGHTA and CDR2 FQGNSA. The CDR3 runs 12 residues. V dropped 5 bases and J dropped 13 bases, with 12 bases sitting between them. CDR3 in DNA: TGTGCCAGCAGCCCTTATGACAGGCCCCTCCACTTT. Its protein product is CASSPYDRPLHF.

The chain employs TRBV27 and TRBJ2-1, with D uncertain. V was shortened by 3 bases and J by 8 bases, with 5 bases between the two germline ends. The CDR3 spans 11 residues. CDR1 and CDR2 (germline): MNHEY, SMNVEV (reference sequence). CDR3 in DNA: TGTGCCAGCAGTTTCTTGGATGAGCAGTTCTTC. This codes for CASSFLDEQFF.

J is TRBJ2-4 and V is TRBV15; D may be TRBD2 (5 bases). CDR3 length: 17 residues. Germline-derived CDR1 and CDR2 are LNHNV and YYDKDF (reference sequence). V lost 0 bases, J lost 5 bases, and 17 bases lay in between. The CDR3 bases are TGTGCCACCAGCAGAGATCCGGGGTACGACATCCAAAACATTCAGTACTTC. Protein: CATSRDPGYDIQNIQYF.

This chain joins TRBV15 and TRBJ2-1; D ambiguous. V shed 0 bases and J shed 4 bases, with 13 bases lying between them. CDR1 is LNHNV, CDR2 YYDKDF, per germline (reference sequence). This CDR3 is 16 amino acids long. The CDR3 protein is CATSRDLGYGYNEQFF. Here the CDR3 DNA reads TGTGCCACCAGCAGAGATCTGGGGTATGGGTACAATGAGCAGTTCTTC.

The chain combines TRBV25-1 with TRBJ2-2; D might be TRBD2 (6 bases). Germline V gene sequence: CDR1 MGHDK, CDR2 SYGVNS. This CDR3 is 16 amino acids long. The V end was cut by 2 bases, the J end by 0 bases, with 10 bases between. CDR3 region: CASSEKGGTNTGELFF. CDR3 sequence (DNA): TGTGCCAGCAGTGAAAAGGGAGGTACGAACACCGGGGAGCTGTTTTTT.

The genes are TRBV5-1 and TRBJ2-7, with a tentative D call TRBD2 (5 bases). The CDR3 runs 15 residues. The germline V gene has CDR1 SGHRS and CDR2 YFSETQ. V was clipped by 4 bases and J by 3 bases, with 17 bases between them. This CDR3 is CASSPGGAKVYEQYF. The CDR3 DNA follows: TGCGCCAGCAGCCCCGGAGGTGCCAAAGTCTACGAGCAGTACTTC.

J is TRBJ2-5 and V is TRBV21-1; no check of the table's D call, TRBD1, against the DNA was made. TRBV21-1 is labeled a pseudogene. The CDR3 is 18 amino acids. CDR3 DNA sequence: TGTGCCAGCAGCAACTTAAGGGATGTCGGACACCCCCAAGAGACCCAGTACTTC. Translated: CASSNLRDVGHPQETQYF.

This chain uses TRBV25-1 with TRBJ2-6, with D hard to call. V lost 1 base to trimming and J lost 0 bases, with 4 bases between them. Germline lookup yields CDR1 MGHDK and CDR2 SYGVNS. CDR3 length equals 15 residues. CDR3 in amino acids: CASSESGSGANVLTF. In DNA form, the CDR3 reads TGTGCCAGCAGTGAATCTGGCTCTGGGGCCAACGTCCTGACTTTC. Full variable domain (rest looked up from reference TRBV25-1 and TRBJ2-6): EADIYQTPRYLVIGTGKKITLECSQTMGHDKMYWYQQDPGMELHLIHYSYGVNSTEKGDLSSESTVSRIRTEHFPLTLESARPSHTSQYLCASSESGSGANVLTFGAGSRLTVL.

The rearrangement uses TRBV7-9 and TRBJ1-2; D remains unclear. V gave up 10 bases and J gave up 5 bases, with 11 bases separating them. The CDR3 is 11 residues long. Germline assignment: CDR1 SEHNR and CDR2 FQNEAQ (reference sequence). Written as DNA, the CDR3 is TGTGCCACTTCAAGGACGTATGGCTACACCTTC. Encoded protein: CATSRTYGYTF.

This chain links TRBV18 with TRBJ2-3, with TRBD2 matching over 12 bases. Germline CDR1 reads KGHSH; CDR2 reads LQKENI. After removal of 3 bases from V and 5 bases from J, the junction contained 6 bases not matched to a gene. The CDR3 length is 16 residues. CDR3 region: CASSPPLAGGRDTQYF. The CDR3 coding sequence is TGTGCCAGCTCACCCCCACTAGCGGGGGGACGAGATACGCAGTATTTT.

The sample holds one count of this clone. Here the CDR3 DNA reads TGCGCCAGCAGCGATCCGGGGGACACAGATACGCAGTATTTT. Protein: CASSDPGDTDTQYF. The J gene is TRBJ2-3, the V gene TRBV5-1, with D perhaps TRBD2 (6 bases). The CDR3 has 14 residues. CDR1 is SGHRS, CDR2 YFSETQ, per germline. The V end lost 4 bases, the J end lost 2 bases, and 11 bases lay between the germline ends.

As DNA, the CDR3 is TGTGCCAGCAGCTTTGGTGGTTATGGCTACACCTTC. As protein: CASSFGGYGYTF. This sequence joins TRBV11-3 and TRBJ1-2; D not certain. CDR1 is SGHNT and CDR2 is YENEEA in the germline V gene. This CDR3 spans 12 amino acids. V gave up 3 bases and J gave up 5 bases, with 7 bases separating them.

The chain employs TRBV11-2 and TRBJ1-2, with a possible D match to TRBD1 (5 bases). The germline V gene has CDR1 SGHAT and CDR2 FQNNGV. The CDR3 spans 16 residues. Trimming removed 5 bases at V and 6 bases at J, with 22 bases between. The CDR3 bases are TGTGCCAGCAGCGCCTTGGTGGGGGGGACGCTTGATGGCTACACCTTC. Encoded protein: CASSALVGGTLDGYTF. The entire variable domain, with the rest obtained from reference TRBV11-2 and TRBJ1-2, is as follows: EAGVAQSPRYKIIEKRQSVAFWCNPISGHATLYWYQQILGQGPKLLIQFQNNGVVDDSQLPKDRFSAERLKGVDSTLKIQPAKLEDSAVYLCASSALVGGTLDGYTFGSGTRLTVV.

V gene TRBV6-5 combines with J gene TRBJ2-7; D not resolved. Germline-derived CDR1 and CDR2 are MNHEY and SVGAGI. CDR3 length: 13 amino acids. Trimming pared 7 bases from V and 4 bases from J, leaving 14 bases between. The CDR3 loop is CASKFGSEYEQYF. Here the CDR3 DNA reads TGTGCCAGCAAGTTCGGGTCTGAGTACGAGCAGTACTTC.

The chain joins TRBV7-2 to TRBJ2-3; a weak D match, TRBD2 (5 bases). CDR1 is SGHTA, CDR2 FQGNSA, per germline. The length of the CDR3 is 14 residues. The V end lost 4 bases, the J end lost 2 bases, and 10 bases lay between the germline ends. The CDR3 DNA sequence: TGTGCCAGCAGCTACCGGGGTACCACAGATACGCAGTATTTT. Its translation is CASSYRGTTDTQYF.

The chain recombines TRBV19 with TRBJ2-1, with D perhaps matching TRBD2 (6 bases). This CDR3 has 15 residues. V lost 3 bases and J lost 8, with 17 bases in between. The V gene's germline CDR1 is LNHDA and CDR2 SQIVND (reference sequence). The CDR3 coding sequence is TGTGCCAGTAGTATGACTAGAGAGATATATCATGAGCAGTTCTTC. Translating gives CASSMTREIYHEQFF.

DNA for the CDR3: TGCGCCAGCAGCTTGATAGCGGGAACGGATACGCAGTATTTT. Translation gives CASSLIAGTDTQYF. The chain links TRBV5-1 to TRBJ2-3; 8 nucleotides align to TRBD2. This CDR3 is 14 amino acids long. With V trimmed by 1 base and J by 6 bases, 4 bases remained unmatched. Germline V CDR1 and CDR2: SGHRS, YFSETQ.

This chain's CDR3 is CASSSGQADETQYF. CDR3 sequence (DNA): TGTGCCAGCAGCTCGGGACAGGCGGATGAGACCCAGTACTTC. V and J are TRBV5-4 and TRBJ2-5, with TRBD1 identical over 8 bases. The CDR3 covers 14 residues. The V segment lost 3 bases and the J segment 5 bases; nucleotides outside the gene matches: 6. The germline CDR1 and CDR2 sequences are SGHNT and YYREEE (reference sequence).

V is TRBV5-1 and J is TRBJ1-6; the D gene is possibly TRBD1 (5 bases). This CDR3 region has 16 residues. V shed 0 bases and J shed 5 bases, with 12 bases lying between them. The germline CDR1 and CDR2 sequences are SGHRS and YFSETQ. CDR3 protein: CASSLERTDNNSPLHF. DNA of the CDR3: TGCGCCAGCAGCTTGGAGCGAACGGACAATAATTCACCCCTCCACTTT.

The V and J genes are TRBV6-5 and TRBJ2-7; D unresolved. The CDR3 sequence is 11 residues long. From germline, CDR1 is MNHEY and CDR2 SVGAGI. The CDR3 here is CATRTPYEQYF. In nucleotides, the CDR3 is TGTGCGACGAGGACCCCCTACGAGCAGTACTTC.

The gene calls are TRBV25-1 and TRBJ2-1; 11 bases map to TRBD2. The CDR3 runs to 15 residues. Trimming took 1 base from V and 9 from J; bases not matched to a gene: 5. Germline V gene sequence: CDR1 MGHDK, CDR2 SYGVNS. The CDR3 sequence: CASSESRLAGTEQFF. CDR3 sequence (DNA): TGTGCCAGCAGTGAATCTCGACTAGCGGGGACTGAGCAGTTCTTC.

The chain employs TRBV6-5 and TRBJ2-5; perhaps TRBD2 as D (6 bases). Trimming pared 2 bases from V and 3 bases from J, leaving 16 bases between. In germline, CDR1 is MNHEY, CDR2 SVGAGI. This CDR3 region has 16 residues. CDR3 amino acids: CASSYGPGPGEETQYF. The CDR3 region has the DNA TGTGCCAGCAGTTACGGTCCTGGTCCGGGGGAAGAGACCCAGTACTTC.

For the CDR3, the DNA is TGTGCCAGCAGCCAAGGGACGCGGGGGGTATCCTACGAGCAGTACTTC. Protein sequence: CASSQGTRGVSYEQYF. This chain connects TRBV3-1 (or the pseudogene TRBV3-2) to TRBJ2-7; 8 nucleotides agree with TRBD2. CDR1 is LGHDT, CDR2 YNNKEL, per germline (reference sequence). Trimming cost V 1 base and J 1 base; bases outside gene matches: 6. This CDR3 is 16 amino acids long.